This TCR beta chain was documented in a study of CD8 T cells in Susac syndrome. Reverse transcription of about 0.45 to 1 ug RNA was performed with random hexamers. Coverage of TCR beta CDR3 amplification by immunoSEQ multiplex PCR extended to 54 Vbeta and 13 Jbeta. TCRdb itself ran the immunoSEQ multiplex PCR reads through MiXCR, one entry per CDR3 protein. The sample shows hundreds of thousands of distinct CDR3 sequences, around 83% of them seen only once. CDR3 length equals 12 residues. In germline, CDR1 is SQVTM, CDR2 ANQGSEA. Trimming removed 7 bases from V and 3 bases from J, with 12 bases in between. It was treatment-naive patients with stable or active relapsing-remitting disease who made up the multiple sclerosis controls. Isolation of CD8+ and CD4+ T cells was performed negatively, whereas enrichment of TEMRA cells was done by FACS.

The chain employs TRBV29-1 and TRBJ1-1, with D unclear. Sequenced sample: CD8+ T cells from PBMCs. The receptor comes from a human donor with multiple sclerosis. The DNA for the CDR3 is TGCAGCGCTGCCCCCTCATACACTGAAGCTTTCTTT. Amino acid sequence: CSAAPSYTEAFF.